The rows below give T cell receptor beta chains drawn from one sample of a study of technical replicates of blood from a handful of donors. Clones were read by immunoSEQ multiplex PCR, and TCRdb kept only the in-frame ones, dropping some. The sample includes roughly 87,000 clones, roughly 94% of them seen just once. Sequenced input: T cells isolated from PBMCs. These receptors were taken from a human donor in good health. Both conserved end residues are part of each CDR3. The D gene is left open where the match is weak. Clone size is stated in some rows and not others, as once, few, many or a class when expanded.

DNA: TGTGCCATCGGGACTAGCGGGGTACAAGAGACCCAGTACTTC; CDR3: CAIGTSGVQETQYF; J: TRBJ2-5; V: TRBV10-3; size: NA; D: TRBD2
DNA: TGTGCCAGCTCCCAAGGAGTGAGCTACGAGCAGTACTTC; CDR3: CASSQGVSYEQYF; J: TRBJ2-7; V: TRBV6-5; size: NA; D: NA
DNA: TGTGCCAGCACCCCAGCCCCAGCCAGGGGCTACGAGCAGTACTTC; CDR3: CASTPAPARGYEQYF; J: TRBJ2-7; V: TRBV28; size: NA; D: NA
DNA: TGTGCCAGCAGTTTACGGAGTCAGGGGGCGAAAGGAAACACCATATATTTT; CDR3: CASSLRSQGAKGNTIYF; J: TRBJ1-3; V: TRBV27; size: NA; D: TRBD1
DNA: TGTGCCACCAGCAGAGATCCGGGGAACACAGATACGCAGTATTTT; CDR3: CATSRDPGNTDTQYF; J: TRBJ2-3; V: TRBV15; size: NA; D: NA
DNA: TGTGCCAGCAGCTATGCCGGGACAGGGTTAAGAGAGCAGTACTTC; CDR3: CASSYAGTGLREQYF; J: TRBJ2-7; V: TRBV7-9; size: NA; D: TRBD1
DNA: TGTGCCAGCAGCCACCGGGACAGGTTGAACACTGAAGCTTTCTTT; CDR3: CASSHRDRLNTEAFF; J: TRBJ1-1; V: TRBV5-4; size: NA; D: TRBD1
DNA: TGCGCCAGCAGTGGAAACGGCGGGATAACCGGGGAGCTGTTTTTT; CDR3: CASSGNGGITGELFF; J: TRBJ2-2; V: TRBV10-2; size: NA; D: NA
DNA: TGTGCCATCAGTTCAGCAGGAGGGGTCTCTGGAAACACCATATATTTT; CDR3: CAISSAGGVSGNTIYF; J: TRBJ1-3; V: TRBV10-3; size: once; D: NA
DNA: TGTGCCAGCAGCTCGCGGAAGACCCAGTACTTC; CDR3: CASSSRKTQYF; J: TRBJ2-5; V: TRBV5-6; size: NA; D: NA
DNA: TGTGCCAGCAGTCAATTGGCTGGGGGGGGGATCTACAATGAGCAGTTCTTC; CDR3: CASSQLAGGGIYNEQFF; J: TRBJ2-1; V: TRBV5-6; size: NA; D: TRBD2
DNA: TGCAGCGTCATCAGGGGTTCACGGGAGACCCAGTACTTC; CDR3: CSVIRGSRETQYF; J: TRBJ2-5; V: TRBV29-1; size: NA; D: NA
DNA: TGTGCCAGCAGCAGGGACAGTTCCTACGAGCAGTACTTC; CDR3: CASSRDSSYEQYF; J: TRBJ2-7; V: TRBV7-3; size: NA; D: TRBD1
DNA: TGTGCCATCAGTGAGTTCGGACAGGGGGCTGGAGGGCGCCAAGAGACCCAGTACTTC; CDR3: CAISEFGQGAGGRQETQYF; J: TRBJ2-5; V: TRBV10-3; size: NA; D: TRBD1
DNA: TGTGCCAGCAGCTTAAAACTAGCCTCCTACGAGCAGTACTTC; CDR3: CASSLKLASYEQYF; J: TRBJ2-7; V: TRBV7-8; size: once; D: NA
DNA: TGTGCCAGCATGGTCCTAGCGGGGTCCCCAGATACGCAGTATTTT; CDR3: CASMVLAGSPDTQYF; J: TRBJ2-3; V: TRBV2; size: NA; D: TRBD2
DNA: TGTGCCAGCAGCTTAAGGAATGGACTTTTTTACAATGAGCAGTTCTTC; CDR3: CASSLRNGLFYNEQFF; J: TRBJ2-1; V: TRBV5-8; size: NA; D: NA
DNA: TGTGCCAGTAGCACCTCGTTCTCCGCGGGAAACTATGGCTACACCTTC; CDR3: CASSTSFSAGNYGYTF; J: TRBJ1-2; V: TRBV19; size: NA; D: NA
DNA: TGTGCCAGCAGCTCCTTAGGCCAGCAGAACGGAGATTCACCCCTCCACTTT; CDR3: CASSSLGQQNGDSPLHF; J: TRBJ1-6; V: TRBV7-6; size: NA; D: NA
DNA: TGTGCCAGCAGTTTAGATTTCGGGGGGCTCTACGAGCAGTACTTC; CDR3: CASSLDFGGLYEQYF; J: TRBJ2-7; V: TRBV28; size: NA; D: NA
DNA: TGTGCCAGCCAAGAGGGAACCCTATACTATAGCAATCAGCCCCAGCATTTT; CDR3: CASQEGTLYYSNQPQHF; J: TRBJ1-5; V: TRBV7-8; size: NA; D: NA
DNA: TGTGCCATCAGTGAGAAATATGGAGGAGACAGGGGGTTTAGCACAGATACGCAGTATTTT; CDR3: CAISEKYGGDRGFSTDTQYF; J: TRBJ2-3; V: TRBV10-3; size: NA; D: TRBD1
DNA: TGTGCCAGCACCTCAGTAACAGAGACCCAGTACTTC; CDR3: CASTSVTETQYF; J: TRBJ2-5; V: TRBV5-6; size: NA; D: NA
DNA: TGTGCCAGCACCCACGGGGGGGGGCCCCAAGAGACCCAGTACTTC; CDR3: CASTHGGGPQETQYF; J: TRBJ2-5; V: TRBV7-2; size: NA; D: TRBD2
DNA: TGTGCCAGCACCTTAGGGGGGACTATGAGAACCGGGGAGCTGTTTTTT; CDR3: CASTLGGTMRTGELFF; J: TRBJ2-2; V: TRBV7-2; size: NA; D: NA
DNA: TGTGCCAGCAGTTATATGAACAGGGACCCCTACGAGCAGTACTTC; CDR3: CASSYMNRDPYEQYF; J: TRBJ2-7; V: TRBV6-5; size: NA; D: NA
DNA: TGTGCCAGCAGCTTAGCGCAGGGGAAGGCGACCCAGTACTTC; CDR3: CASSLAQGKATQYF; J: TRBJ2-5; V: TRBV7-2; size: NA; D: NA
DNA: TGTGCCAGCAGCTCACCCCAGGGGAGGGGCCCTTCCCCCCACAATGAGCAGTTCTTC; CDR3: CASSSPQGRGPSPHNEQFF; J: TRBJ2-1; V: TRBV11-1; size: NA; D: NA
DNA: TGCGCCAGCAGAATGAACAGGAGAAGCAATCAGCCCCAGCATTTT; CDR3: CASRMNRRSNQPQHF; J: TRBJ1-5; V: TRBV5-1; size: NA; D: NA
DNA: TGCGCCAGCAGCCAAGTACTCCGGGGGATAAGCTCTGGAAACACCATATATTTT; CDR3: CASSQVLRGISSGNTIYF; J: TRBJ1-3; V: TRBV4-1; size: NA; D: NA
DNA: TGTGCCAGCCTTTATCGAGGGTCGAACACTGAAGCTTTCTTT; CDR3: CASLYRGSNTEAFF; J: TRBJ1-1; V: TRBV2; size: NA; D: NA
DNA: TGTGCCAGTAGTATAGATCGGGTAGCGGGAGCGATGGATACGCAGTATTTT; CDR3: CASSIDRVAGAMDTQYF; J: TRBJ2-3; V: TRBV19; size: NA; D: TRBD2
DNA: TGTGCCAGTAGTATAGAAGGGCAGGGGTTTAGGGTCAATCAGCCCCAGCATTTT; CDR3: CASSIEGQGFRVNQPQHF; J: TRBJ1-5; V: TRBV19; size: NA; D: NA
DNA: TGTGCCAGCAGCTCAGCCTACGAGCAGTACTTC; CDR3: CASSSAYEQYF; J: TRBJ2-7; V: TRBV5-6; size: NA; D: NA
DNA: TGTGCCAGTCGGGGGGACAACACCGGGGAGCTGTTTTTT; CDR3: CASRGDNTGELFF; J: TRBJ2-2; V: TRBV19; size: NA; D: TRBD2
DNA: TGCGCCAGCAGTGAGTTAAGACAGGGGTTCTACGAGCAGTACTTC; CDR3: CASSELRQGFYEQYF; J: TRBJ2-7; V: TRBV10-1; size: NA; D: TRBD1
DNA: TGTGCCTGGAGTGTACGAGGGGGCGGCTACACCTTC; CDR3: CAWSVRGGGYTF; J: TRBJ1-2; V: TRBV30; size: NA; D: TRBD1
DNA: TGTGCCAGCAACACAGGGGCTAACTACAATGAGCAGTTCTTC; CDR3: CASNTGANYNEQFF; J: TRBJ2-1; V: TRBV6-1; size: NA; D: TRBD1
DNA: TGTGCCAGCAGCTCCCTAGCGGGGGGGCGAGAGACCCAGTACTTC; CDR3: CASSSLAGGRETQYF; J: TRBJ2-5; V: TRBV5-4; size: NA; D: TRBD2
DNA: TGTGCCAGCACAGACAGGGTTTTTGTCTACACCTTC; CDR3: CASTDRVFVYTF; J: TRBJ1-2; V: TRBV28; size: NA; D: TRBD1
DNA: TGTGCCATCCAAGACAGGAACACTGAAGCTTTCTTT; CDR3: CAIQDRNTEAFF; J: TRBJ1-1; V: TRBV28; size: NA; D: NA
DNA: TGTGCCAGCAGCCCTGACAGGGGGAAAAAAGAGACCCAGTACTTC; CDR3: CASSPDRGKKETQYF; J: TRBJ2-5; V: TRBV28; size: NA; D: TRBD1
DNA: TGCAGCGGGAGGGTGTGGGAGACCCAGTACTTC; CDR3: CSGRVWETQYF; J: TRBJ2-5; V: TRBV29-1; size: NA; D: NA
DNA: TGTGCCAGCAGCTACCAGGCGGATACGCAGTATTTT; CDR3: CASSYQADTQYF; J: TRBJ2-3; V: TRBV5-4; size: NA; D: NA
DNA: TGCGCCAGCAGCTTGGTTGCTAGTTTCCCAGATACGCAGTATTTT; CDR3: CASSLVASFPDTQYF; J: TRBJ2-3; V: TRBV5-1; size: NA; D: NA
DNA: TGTGCCAGTAGTATCGGATTCGGCTCTAGAGGATCCTACAATGAGCAGTTCTTC; CDR3: CASSIGFGSRGSYNEQFF; J: TRBJ2-1; V: TRBV19; size: NA; D: NA
DNA: TGTGCCAGCAGTCCAGGACAGGGGATAGGGGAGCTGTTTTTT; CDR3: CASSPGQGIGELFF; J: TRBJ2-2; V: TRBV6-5; size: NA; D: TRBD1
DNA: TGTGCCAGCAGTCCGACAGGGACAGCCAAAAACATTCAGTACTTC; CDR3: CASSPTGTAKNIQYF; J: TRBJ2-4; V: TRBV5-4; size: NA; D: TRBD1
DNA: TGTGCCAGCAGTCTCCCTCGGGGACAATACAATGAGCAGTTCTTC; CDR3: CASSLPRGQYNEQFF; J: TRBJ2-1; V: TRBV6-1; size: few; D: NA
DNA: TGTGCCAGCAGAGGCGGGGACAGAGTTTATAGCAATCAGCCCCAGCATTTT; CDR3: CASRGGDRVYSNQPQHF; J: TRBJ1-5; V: TRBV16; size: NA; D: TRBD1
DNA: TGCGCCAGCAGCCAAGGGACAGGGGGAGAGACCCAGTACTTC; CDR3: CASSQGTGGETQYF; J: TRBJ2-5; V: TRBV4-1; size: NA; D: TRBD1
DNA: TGTGCCAGCAGCCAAGATCCGGGAGGGGGAGACACAGATACGCAGTATTTT; CDR3: CASSQDPGGGDTDTQYF; J: TRBJ2-3; V: TRBV4-2; size: NA; D: TRBD2
DNA: TGCGCCAGCAGCCAAGTTACAGGGGCGGTGAACACTGAAGCTTTCTTT; CDR3: CASSQVTGAVNTEAFF; J: TRBJ1-1; V: TRBV4-1; size: NA; D: TRBD1
DNA: TGTGCCAGCAGTGCGGGGACGGCTAATTCACCCCTCCACTTT; CDR3: CASSAGTANSPLHF; J: TRBJ1-6; V: TRBV27; size: NA; D: NA
DNA: TGTGCCAGTAGGTCAGGACTAGCGAGTGAGCAGTTCTTC; CDR3: CASRSGLASEQFF; J: TRBJ2-1; V: TRBV19; size: NA; D: TRBD2